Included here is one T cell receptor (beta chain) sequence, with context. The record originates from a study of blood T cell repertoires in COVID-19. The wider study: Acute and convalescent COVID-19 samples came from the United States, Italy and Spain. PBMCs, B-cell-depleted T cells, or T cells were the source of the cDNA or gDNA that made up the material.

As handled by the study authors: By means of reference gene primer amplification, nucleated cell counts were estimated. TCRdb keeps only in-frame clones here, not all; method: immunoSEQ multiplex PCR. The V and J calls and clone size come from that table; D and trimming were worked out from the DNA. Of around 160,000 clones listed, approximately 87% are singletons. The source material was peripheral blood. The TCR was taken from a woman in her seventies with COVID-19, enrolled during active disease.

CDR3 sequence (DNA): TGTGCCAGCAGTCAACTAGATACGCAGTATTTT. It specifies CASSQLDTQYF. The chain employs TRBV2 and TRBJ2-3; D not certain. The V and J ends lost 5 bases and 5 bases respectively, with 5 bases between them. Germline V lookup: CDR1 SNHLY, CDR2 FYNNEI. This CDR3 is 11 amino acids long.